This TCR beta chain was recovered during a study of Ad26.COV2.S vaccination and SARS-CoV-2 variants. Trimming at V came to 3 bases and at J to 7 bases, leaving 8 bases not matched to a gene. The germline V gene has CDR1 SQVTM and CDR2 ANQGSEA. This CDR3 comprises 14 residues. The treatment denotes: roughly 18 received Ad26.COV2.S at low or high dose, single or two shots; 5 received placebo; per-sample allocation not given. Following the first vaccine or placebo injection, samples were taken on day 63. The vaccine delivered Wuhan-strain SARS-CoV-2 spike through an Ad26 vector. This clone has a handful of counts. Clones were read by immunoSEQ multiplex PCR, and TCRdb kept only the in-frame ones, dropping some. The table lists 350,000 to 400,000 clones, 88% of them singletons.

The gene calls are TRBV29-1 and TRBJ2-1; 8 nucleotides agree with TRBD2. The sample in question was peripheral blood, obtained in a trial of Ad26.COV2.S vaccine versus placebo. This receptor was taken from a person aged 18-65 years who received the Ad26.COV2.S COVID-19 vaccine or a placebo. The CDR3 nucleotides read TGCAGCGTTGATGGTAGCGGGGTATCGAATGAGCAGTTCTTC. Its protein is CSVDGSGVSNEQFF.